The clone carrying this T cell receptor (beta chain) was counted only a few times. The data stem from a study of blood T cell repertoires in COVID-19. Assay used: immunoSEQ multiplex PCR; TCRdb lists only in-frame clones, some missing. The sample includes around 300,000 clones, around 87% of them seen just once. The CDR3 spans 14 residues. The germline gives CDR1 LGHDT, CDR2 YNNKEL (reference sequence). J lost 2 bases, V lost 4 bases, and 4 bases had no gene match. Sample: peripheral blood. This chain joins TRBV3-1 (or the pseudogene TRBV3-2) and TRBJ1-2, with 7 bases fitting TRBD1. This clonotype was obtained from a woman in her thirties who had recovered from COVID-19. The CDR3 region is CASSPGDRNYGYTF. For the CDR3, the DNA is TGTGCCAGCAGCCCCGGGGACAGAAACTATGGCTACACCTTC.